This T cell receptor beta chain was observed in a study of blood T cell repertoires in COVID-19. Whole-study context: From T cells, B-cell-depleted T cells, or PBMCs came the material, which was cDNA or gDNA.

This clone was picked up a small number of times. As originally analysed: Researchers report that nucleated cell counts were estimated from reference gene primer amplification. This table comes from immunoSEQ multiplex PCR, and its TCRdb copy is limited to in-frame clones, with some not included. V, J and clone size are taken as reported in that table, and D and trimming were inferred from the DNA itself. Of 50,000 to 65,000 clones listed, approximately 86% are singletons. This CDR3 is built from 13 residues. The V end lost 10 bases, the J end lost 6 bases, and 18 bases lay between the germline ends.

Sequencing was done on a sample of peripheral blood. The receptor comes from a man in his 70s with acute or convalescent COVID-19. The V call is TRBV12-3 or TRBV12-4, the J call TRBJ1-2, with D perhaps matching TRBD1 (5 bases). This chain's CDR3 is CATQVGTWDGYTF. CDR3 in DNA: TGTGCCACCCAAGTAGGGACTTGGGATGGCTACACCTTC.